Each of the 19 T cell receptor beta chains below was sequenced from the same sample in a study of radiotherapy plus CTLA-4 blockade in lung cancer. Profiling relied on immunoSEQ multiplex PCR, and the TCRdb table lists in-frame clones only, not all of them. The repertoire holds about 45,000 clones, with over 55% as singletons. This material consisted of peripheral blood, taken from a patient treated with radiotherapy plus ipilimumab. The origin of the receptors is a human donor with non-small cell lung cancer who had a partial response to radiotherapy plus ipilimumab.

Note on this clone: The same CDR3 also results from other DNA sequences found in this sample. The DNA of the CDR3 is TGTGCCAGCAGCGGGGGGTTTAGCGGGTCCTACCAAGAGACCCAGTACTTC. Translated, it gives CASSGGFSGSYQETQYF. The chain recombines TRBV5-6 with TRBJ2-5; TRBD2 agrees at 7 bases. The length of the CDR3 is 17 residues. The germline V gene encodes CDR1 SGHDT and CDR2 YYEEEE. The junction had 12 bases not matched to a gene; V was cut back by 4 bases and J by 0 bases.

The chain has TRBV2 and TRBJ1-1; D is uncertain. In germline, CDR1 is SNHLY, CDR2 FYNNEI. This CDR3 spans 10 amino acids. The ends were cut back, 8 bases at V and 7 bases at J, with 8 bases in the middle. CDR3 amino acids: CASRVGEAFF. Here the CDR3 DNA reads TGTGCCAGCCGGGTGGGTGAAGCTTTCTTT.

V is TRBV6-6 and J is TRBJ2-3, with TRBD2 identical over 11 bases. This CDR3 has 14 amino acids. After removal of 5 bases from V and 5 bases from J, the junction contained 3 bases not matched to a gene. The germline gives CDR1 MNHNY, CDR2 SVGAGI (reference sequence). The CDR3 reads CASSTSGSVDTQYF. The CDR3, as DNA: TGTGCCAGCAGTACTAGCGGGAGTGTAGATACGCAGTATTTT.

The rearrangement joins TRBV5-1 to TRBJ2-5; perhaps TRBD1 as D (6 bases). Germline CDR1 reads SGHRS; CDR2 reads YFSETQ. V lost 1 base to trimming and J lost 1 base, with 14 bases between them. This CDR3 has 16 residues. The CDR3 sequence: CASSLKNTGTQETQYF. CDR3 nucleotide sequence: TGCGCCAGCAGCTTGAAGAATACAGGGACCCAAGAGACCCAGTACTTC.

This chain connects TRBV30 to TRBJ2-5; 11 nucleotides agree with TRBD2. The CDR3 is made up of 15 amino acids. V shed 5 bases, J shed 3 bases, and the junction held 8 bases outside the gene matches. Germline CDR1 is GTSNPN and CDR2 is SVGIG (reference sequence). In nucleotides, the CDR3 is TGTGCCTGGGGCCTACCGGGACTAGCGGAAGAGACCCAGTACTTC. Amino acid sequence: CAWGLPGLAEETQYF.

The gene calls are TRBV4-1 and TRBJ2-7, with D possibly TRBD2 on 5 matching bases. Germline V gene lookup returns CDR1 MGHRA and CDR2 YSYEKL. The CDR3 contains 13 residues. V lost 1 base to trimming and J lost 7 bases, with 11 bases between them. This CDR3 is CASSQVVASEQYF. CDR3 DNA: TGCGCCAGCAGCCAAGTGGTAGCGAGTGAGCAGTACTTC.

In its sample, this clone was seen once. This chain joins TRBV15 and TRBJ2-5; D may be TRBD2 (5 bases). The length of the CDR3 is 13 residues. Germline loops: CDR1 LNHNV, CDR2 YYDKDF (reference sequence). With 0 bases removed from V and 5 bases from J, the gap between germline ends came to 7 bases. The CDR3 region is CATSRDGEETQYF. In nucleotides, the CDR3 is TGTGCCACCAGCAGAGATGGGGAGGAGACCCAGTACTTC.

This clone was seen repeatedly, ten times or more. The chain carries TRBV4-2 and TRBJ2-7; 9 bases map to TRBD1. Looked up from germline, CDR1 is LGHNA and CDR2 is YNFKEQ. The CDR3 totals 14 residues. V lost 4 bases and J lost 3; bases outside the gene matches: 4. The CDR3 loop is CASSPGQGYYEQYF. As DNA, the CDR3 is TGTGCCAGCAGCCCGGGACAGGGTTACTACGAGCAGTACTTC.

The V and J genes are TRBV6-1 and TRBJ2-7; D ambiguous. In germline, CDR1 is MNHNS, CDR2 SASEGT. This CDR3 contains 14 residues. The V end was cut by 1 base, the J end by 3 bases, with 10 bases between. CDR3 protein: CASSEVRRFYEQYF. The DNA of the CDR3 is TGTGCCAGCAGTGAAGTACGGCGGTTCTACGAGCAGTACTTC.

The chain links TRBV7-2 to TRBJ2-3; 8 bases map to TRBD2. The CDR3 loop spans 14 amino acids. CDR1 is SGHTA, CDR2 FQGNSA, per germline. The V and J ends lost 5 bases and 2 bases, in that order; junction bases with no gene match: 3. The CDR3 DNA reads TGTGCCAGCAGCCCAGCGGGGGTCACAGATACGCAGTATTTT. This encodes CASSPAGVTDTQYF.

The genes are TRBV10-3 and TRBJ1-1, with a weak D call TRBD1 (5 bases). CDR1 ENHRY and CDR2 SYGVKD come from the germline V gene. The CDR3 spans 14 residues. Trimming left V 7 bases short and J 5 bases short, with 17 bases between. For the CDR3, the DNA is TGTGCCATCACTCAGGAGGGGCCATTTACTGAAGCTTTCTTT. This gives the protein CAITQEGPFTEAFF.

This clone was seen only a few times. CDR3 nucleotides: TGTGCCAGCAGTGTAGACGGGGGACGGGCTGAAGCTTTCTTT. This encodes CASSVDGGRAEAFF. J is TRBJ1-1 and V is TRBV7-9; tentatively, D is TRBD1 (5 bases). The CDR3 totals 14 residues. V shed 6 bases and J shed 6 bases, with 17 bases lying between them. The germline V gene encodes CDR1 SEHNR and CDR2 FQNEAQ (reference sequence).

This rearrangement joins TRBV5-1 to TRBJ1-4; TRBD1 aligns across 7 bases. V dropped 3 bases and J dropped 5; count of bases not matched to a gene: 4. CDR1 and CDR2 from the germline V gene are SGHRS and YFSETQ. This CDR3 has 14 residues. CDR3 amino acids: CASSSTGQNEKLFF. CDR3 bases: TGCGCCAGCAGCTCGACAGGGCAAAATGAAAAACTGTTTTTT.

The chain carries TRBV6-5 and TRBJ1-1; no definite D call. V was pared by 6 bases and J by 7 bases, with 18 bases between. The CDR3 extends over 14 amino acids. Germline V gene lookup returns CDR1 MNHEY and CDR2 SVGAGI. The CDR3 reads CASRHTAGAFEAFF. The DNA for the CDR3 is TGTGCCAGCAGACACACGGCGGGAGCCTTTGAAGCTTTCTTT.

CDR3 in amino acids: CASSQLSGPGELFF. The CDR3 coding sequence is TGTGCCAGCAGCCAGCTTAGCGGGCCCGGGGAGCTGTTTTTT. The chain recombines TRBV4-2 with TRBJ2-2, with TRBD2 identical over 7 bases. V lost 3 bases and J lost 6; bases outside the gene matches: 4. The CDR3 consists of 14 residues. Germline CDR1 LGHNA, CDR2 YNFKEQ.

The CDR3 reads CASIRLAESSYEQYF. CDR3 coding DNA: TGCGCCAGCATTAGACTAGCGGAGAGCTCCTACGAGCAGTACTTC. The chain employs TRBV10-1 and TRBJ2-7; 9 nucleotides match TRBD2. This CDR3 contains 15 residues. Germline V gene data show CDR1 as WNHNN and CDR2 as SYGVQD (reference sequence). With 7 bases clipped from V and 0 bases from J, the junction kept 7 bases outside the gene matches.

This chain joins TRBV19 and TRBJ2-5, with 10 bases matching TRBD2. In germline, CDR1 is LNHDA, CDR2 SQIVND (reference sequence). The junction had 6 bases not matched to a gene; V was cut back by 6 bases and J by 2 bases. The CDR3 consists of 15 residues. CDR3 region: CASSLLAGQQETQYF. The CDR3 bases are TGTGCCAGTAGCTTACTAGCGGGACAGCAAGAGACCCAGTACTTC.

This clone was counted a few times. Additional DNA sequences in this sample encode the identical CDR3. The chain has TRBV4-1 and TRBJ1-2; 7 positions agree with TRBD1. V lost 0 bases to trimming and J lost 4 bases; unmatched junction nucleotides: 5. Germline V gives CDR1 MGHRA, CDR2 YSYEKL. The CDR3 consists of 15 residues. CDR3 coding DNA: TGCGCCAGCAGCCAAGACCTCCGGGACAGCTATGGCTACACCTTC. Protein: CASSQDLRDSYGYTF.

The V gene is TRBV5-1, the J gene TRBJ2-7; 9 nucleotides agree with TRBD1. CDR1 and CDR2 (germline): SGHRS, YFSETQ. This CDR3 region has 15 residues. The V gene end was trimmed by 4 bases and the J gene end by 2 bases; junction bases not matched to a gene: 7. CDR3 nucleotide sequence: TGCGCCAGCAGCCCTACCGGGACAGGGACCTACGAGCAGTACTTC. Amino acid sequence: CASSPTGTGTYEQYF.